Listed below are T cell receptor beta chains from one sample, sequenced in a study of CD8 T cells in Susac syndrome. TCRdb recomputed calls from the immunoSEQ multiplex PCR reads with MiXCR, one row per CDR3 protein. The profile shows about 130,000 distinct CDR3 sequences, 85% to 95% of them singletons. Sequenced material: CD8+ T cells from PBMCs. Receptors were obtained from a human donor with Susac syndrome. Each CDR3 is given with its conserved first and last residue. Each record gives: V gene, J gene, clone size, D gene, CDR3 protein, CDR3 DNA. D genes are given only for firm matches. Rows may omit the clone size; those that give it use once, few, many or a size class.

TRBV9	TRBJ2-7	NA	TRBD1	CASSGDRGEQYF	TGTGCCAGCAGCGGTGACAGGGGCGAGCAGTACTTC
TRBV6-7	TRBJ2-3	NA	NA	CASSARWADTQYF	TGTGCCAGCAGTGCCCGGTGGGCGGATACGCAGTATTTT
TRBV5-1	TRBJ2-7	NA	NA	CASSLVPPGDSYEQYF	TGCGCCAGCAGCTTGGTCCCCCCAGGGGACTCCTACGAGCAGTACTTC
TRBV24-1	TRBJ2-1	NA	NA	CATSEAIGAFYNEQFF	TGTGCCACCAGTGAAGCAATCGGGGCCTTCTACAATGAGCAGTTCTTC
TRBV13	TRBJ1-1	NA	NA	CASSFQTDVGTEAFF	TGTGCCAGCAGCTTCCAAACAGACGTCGGCACTGAAGCTTTCTTT
TRBV2	TRBJ2-1	NA	NA	CARNSLSGRNEQFF	TGTGCCAGGAATAGCCTTTCCGGACGCAATGAGCAGTTCTTC
TRBV12-5	TRBJ2-1	NA	NA	CASGHASDIGNEQFF	TGTGCTAGTGGCCACGCTAGCGATATAGGCAATGAGCAGTTCTTC
TRBV5-8	TRBJ2-3	NA	NA	CASSDGSYTDTQYF	TGTGCCAGCAGTGATGGGAGCTACACAGATACGCAGTATTTT
TRBV25-1	TRBJ1-4	once	NA	CASSAPATNEKLFF	TGTGCCAGCAGTGCGCCGGCAACTAATGAAAAACTGTTTTTT
TRBV4-1	TRBJ2-2	NA	NA	CASSQGLTTGELFF	TGCGCCAGCAGCCAAGGGCTTACTACCGGGGAGCTGTTTTTT
TRBV28	TRBJ2-7	NA	TRBD1	CASSLRTGLYEQYF	TGTGCCAGCAGTTTACGGACAGGGCTCTACGAGCAGTACTTC
TRBV5-6	TRBJ2-7	NA	NA	CASSPPGYASYEQYF	TGTGCCAGCAGCCCTCCGGGCTACGCCTCCTACGAGCAGTACTTC
TRBV29-1	TRBJ2-1	NA	TRBD2	CSVEGGIVGRSYNEQFF	TGCAGCGTTGAGGGGGGGATTGTTGGGAGGTCCTACAATGAGCAGTTCTTC
TRBV4-1	TRBJ2-1	NA	TRBD2	CASSQDPGLAGGEQFF	TGCGCCAGCAGCCAAGATCCAGGACTAGCGGGAGGTGAGCAGTTCTTC
TRBV12-3/TRBV12-4	TRBJ2-5	once	TRBD1	CASSSPGQRAETQYF	TGTGCCAGCAGTTCGCCGGGACAGAGGGCAGAGACCCAGTACTTC
TRBV3-1	TRBJ2-3	NA	NA	CASSEDMNEDTQYF	TGTGCCAGCAGCGAGGACATGAACGAAGATACGCAGTATTTT
TRBV7-6	TRBJ2-5	NA	NA	CASSGPIETQYF	TGTGCCAGCAGCGGTCCAATCGAGACCCAGTACTTC
TRBV16	TRBJ1-2	NA	NA	CASSRPTGLQYGYTF	TGTGCCAGCAGCCGCCCTACAGGCCTTCAGTATGGCTACACCTTC
TRBV27	TRBJ2-7	NA	NA	CASSPSGHLYEQYF	TGTGCCAGCAGTCCATCCGGACACCTCTACGAGCAGTACTTC
TRBV29-1	TRBJ1-2	NA	TRBD1	CSVEEFGTGGVGYTF	TGCAGCGTTGAAGAATTCGGGACAGGGGGCGTTGGCTACACCTTC
TRBV5-5	TRBJ2-5	NA	TRBD2	CASSLWPGTSVSQETQYF	TGTGCCAGCAGCCTCTGGCCCGGGACTAGCGTATCCCAAGAGACCCAGTACTTC
TRBV2	TRBJ2-2	NA	NA	CASSPNDGAGELFF	TGTGCCAGCAGTCCAAATGACGGCGCCGGGGAGCTGTTTTTT
TRBV6-5	TRBJ2-1	NA	NA	CASAEVYSYNEQFF	TGTGCCAGCGCGGAGGTTTACTCCTACAATGAGCAGTTCTTC
TRBV12-3/TRBV12-4	TRBJ2-5	NA	NA	CASRSGAPGETQYF	TGTGCCAGCCGTTCCGGCGCTCCGGGGGAGACCCAGTACTTC
TRBV11-2	TRBJ1-1	NA	NA	CASSPSGGGTEAFF	TGTGCCAGCAGCCCTTCGGGGGGAGGGACTGAAGCTTTCTTT
TRBV4-1	TRBJ1-5	NA	NA	CASSQVVGQPQHF	TGCGCCAGCAGCCAAGTGGTGGGGCAGCCCCAGCATTTT
TRBV20-1	TRBJ2-7	NA	TRBD1	CSALGQGTTTYEQYF	TGCAGTGCTCTTGGACAGGGCACAACAACCTACGAGCAGTACTTC
TRBV28	TRBJ1-1	NA	TRBD1	CASSVQGQGISEAFF	TGTGCCAGCAGTGTCCAGGGACAGGGAATCTCTGAAGCTTTCTTT
TRBV14	TRBJ1-2	NA	TRBD1	CASSQGGRGHYYGYTF	TGTGCCAGCAGCCAAGGAGGCAGGGGGCATTACTATGGCTACACCTTC
TRBV27	TRBJ2-5	NA	NA	CAIPLGIYQETQYF	TGTGCCATCCCCCTGGGTATTTACCAAGAGACCCAGTACTTC